This entry lists 16 T cell receptor beta chains sequenced from one sample in a study of T cell responses to AZD1222 COVID-19 vaccine. Generated by immunoSEQ multiplex PCR, the TCRdb table keeps only in-frame clones and is missing some. In the table there are 150,000 to 200,000 clones, around 94% of which are singletons. The specimen comprised peripheral blood, sampled 28 days after the second dose of the MenACWY control vaccine. All receptors come from an adult who received the MenACWY meningococcal vaccine as a control.

The gene calls are TRBV6-5 and TRBJ2-7; possibly TRBD2 for D (5 bases). V was pared by 4 bases and J by 2 bases, with 12 bases between. Germline V gene data show CDR1 as MNHEY and CDR2 as SVGAGI. This CDR3 has 14 amino acids. CDR3 DNA sequence: TGTGCCAGCAGTTTCGGCCGGGGAACCTACGAGCAGTACTTC. Its protein product is CASSFGRGTYEQYF.

The chain has TRBV29-1 and TRBJ2-3, with 14 positions matching TRBD2. Germline values: CDR1 SQVTM, CDR2 ANQGSEA. V was pared by 7 bases and J by 6 bases, with 6 bases of the junction left unmatched. The CDR3 has 14 residues. For the CDR3, the DNA is TGCAGCGCCCGGACTAGCGGGGGGTTGGATACGCAGTATTTT. The encoded protein is CSARTSGGLDTQYF.

The chain recombines TRBV9 with TRBJ1-6, with 8 bases lining up with TRBD1. Germline CDR1 and CDR2: SGDLS and YYNGEE. CDR3 length equals 15 residues. The trim removed 0 bases at V and 9 bases at J, leaving 5 bases unmatched. For the CDR3, the DNA is TGTGCCAGCAGCGTAGGGACAGGGTGGCCTTCACCCCTCCACTTT. Translation gives CASSVGTGWPSPLHF.

The chain carries TRBV7-3 and TRBJ2-1, with 11 bases identical to TRBD2. The junction had 9 bases not matched to a gene; V was cut back by 2 bases and J by 15 bases. The V gene's germline CDR1 is SGHTA and CDR2 FQGTGA. This CDR3 region has 14 residues. The CDR3 loop is CASSLSGTSGRTFF. CDR3 DNA: TGTGCCAGCAGCTTATCCGGGACTAGCGGCCGGACGTTCTTC.

This clone was detected once. J is TRBJ2-1 and V is TRBV7-2, with 9 bases that match TRBD2. J was trimmed by 8 bases and V by 5 bases; bases with no gene match: 10. In germline, CDR1 is SGHTA, CDR2 FQGNSA. The CDR3 is 15 amino acids. The CDR3, as DNA: TGTGCCAGCAGCCCCGGGACTAGCAGGGTCGATGAGCAGTTCTTC. This translates into CASSPGTSRVDEQFF. Full variable domain (remainder filled in from reference TRBV7-2 and TRBJ2-1): GAGVSQSPSNKVTEKGKDVELRCDPISGHTALYWYRQSLGQGLEFLIYFQGNSAPDKSGLPSDRFSAERTGGSVSTLTIQRTQQEDSAVYLCASSPGTSRVDEQFFGPGTRLTVL.

The chain couples TRBV7-2 to TRBJ2-6, with D possibly being TRBD2 (5 bases). Germline V gives CDR1 SGHTA, CDR2 FQGNSA. The CDR3 runs to 19 residues. V was pared by 5 bases and J by 2 bases, with 22 bases between. The DNA of the CDR3 is TGTGCCAGCAGCAGCCGGACGGCCGGAATGGGAGCTGGGGCCAACGTCCTGACTTTC. Its translation is CASSSRTAGMGAGANVLTF.

The V gene is TRBV4-2, the J gene TRBJ2-3, with 10 bases matching TRBD2. From germline, CDR1 is LGHNA and CDR2 YNFKEQ. With V trimmed by 4 bases and J by 2 bases, 9 bases remained unmatched. The CDR3 totals 17 residues. In DNA, the CDR3 is TGTGCCAGCAGCCCTAAGGGTACTAGCGGGAACACAGATACGCAGTATTTT. Its protein product is CASSPKGTSGNTDTQYF.

V gene TRBV12-3 or TRBV12-4 combines with J gene TRBJ2-7, with TRBD2 matching 9 bases. The trim removed 3 bases at V and 5 bases at J, leaving 2 bases unmatched. This CDR3 spans 13 amino acids. CDR3 in amino acids: CASSFSSGNEQYF. Written as DNA, the CDR3 is TGTGCCAGCAGTTTTTCTAGCGGGAACGAGCAGTACTTC.

The CDR3 DNA sequence: TGTGCCAGCAGCAAACCGGGACAGGTCTTATATAGCAATCAGCCCCAGCATTTT. Translation gives CASSKPGQVLYSNQPQHF. This sequence joins TRBV21-1 and TRBJ1-5; the table assigns TRBD1, which was not confirmed against the DNA. TRBV21-1 is listed as a pseudogene. The CDR3 is 18 residues long.

V is TRBV2 and J is TRBJ2-5; TRBD2 matches 9 bases. This CDR3 region has 15 residues. Germline values: CDR1 SNHLY, CDR2 FYNNEI. Trimming cost V 6 bases and J 1 base; bases outside gene matches: 6. CDR3 in amino acids: CASRVAGVLQETQYF. CDR3 nucleotides: TGTGCCAGCAGAGTAGCGGGAGTCCTCCAAGAGACCCAGTACTTC.

The chain links TRBV30 to TRBJ1-6; D is undetermined. Per germline, CDR1 GTSNPN and CDR2 SVGIG (reference sequence). The CDR3 covers 13 residues. The V gene lost 3 bases and the J gene lost 7 bases, with 10 bases spanning the gap. The CDR3 coding sequence is TGTGCCTGGAGGGCTGATATGAATTCACCCCTCCACTTT. Encoded protein: CAWRADMNSPLHF.

This clone was counted a single time. The chain couples TRBV6-5 to TRBJ1-6, with TRBD1 matching 7 bases. After removal of 4 bases from V and 9 bases from J, the junction contained 9 bases not matched to a gene. Germline assignment: CDR1 MNHEY and CDR2 SVGAGI. The CDR3 has 15 amino acids. CDR3 DNA sequence: TGTGCCAGCAGTTCCCTATCGACAGGGCGTTCACCCCTCCACTTT. Residues: CASSSLSTGRSPLHF.

The V call is TRBV5-1, the J call TRBJ1-4; D perhaps matches TRBD1 (5 bases). The CDR3 consists of 15 residues. Trimming removed 3 bases from V and 11 bases from J, with 20 bases in between. Germline lookup yields CDR1 SGHRS and CDR2 YFSETQ. The CDR3, as DNA: TGCGCCAGCAGCTCAGCAGGGTCCCAGCAGGAGAAACTGTTTTTT. The encoded protein is CASSSAGSQQEKLFF.

The chain combines TRBV11-2 with TRBJ2-5; 7 bases are shared with TRBD2. The CDR3 has 13 amino acids. Germline V gene sequence: CDR1 SGHAT, CDR2 FQNNGV. The V and J ends lost 8 bases and 2 bases, in that order; junction bases with no gene match: 5. CDR3 nucleotide sequence: TGTGCCAGCGGGCGGGGGAATCAAGAGACCCAGTACTTC. It translates to CASGRGNQETQYF.

The rearrangement uses TRBV19 and TRBJ1-2; 7 positions match TRBD1. Germline assignment: CDR1 LNHDA and CDR2 SQIVND (reference sequence). The CDR3 sequence is 15 residues long. With V trimmed by 4 bases and J by 4 bases, 9 bases remained unmatched. CDR3 sequence: CASSTQGGPVYGYTF. In DNA, the CDR3 is TGTGCCAGTAGTACACAAGGGGGCCCCGTCTATGGCTACACCTTC.

The chain has TRBV12-3 or TRBV12-4 and TRBJ2-7; no clear D. The ends were cut back, 3 bases at V and 7 bases at J, with 10 bases in the middle. The CDR3 runs 12 residues. The CDR3, as DNA: TGTGCCAGCAGTTTTGAGAGCCTGGAGCAGTACTTC. Translation gives CASSFESLEQYF.